A selection of T cell receptor beta chains follows, all from one sample in a study of T cell responses to AZD1222 COVID-19 vaccine. This table comes from immunoSEQ multiplex PCR, and its TCRdb copy is limited to in-frame clones, with some not included. Among approximately 170,000 clones, 91% were seen once, and the ten largest hold about 4.5%. The source material was peripheral blood, sampled on day 0 of AZD1222 vaccination. Receptors originate from an adult in good health. Each CDR3 is given with its conserved first and last residue. A D gene is named only where the DNA matches it firmly. Some rows have no size entry. The others give once, few or many, or a class for an expanded clone.

.,TRBJ1-4,TRBV19,.,TGTGCCAGTAGCCTCTCCAGGGCTGCTAATGAAAAACTGTTTTTT,CASSLSRAANEKLFF
.,TRBJ1-1,TRBV7-2,.,TGTGCCAGCAGCTTAGCTTCGTACACTGAAGCTTTCTTT,CASSLASYTEAFF
.,TRBJ1-5,TRBV6-5,.,TGTGCCAGCAGTAGCGGCGAGTCCAATCAGCCCCAGCATTTT,CASSSGESNQPQHF
.,TRBJ2-7,TRBV18,TRBD2,TGTGCCAGCTCACCACGCCCGATAGCGGGAGGGCCTTACGAGCAGTACTTC,CASSPRPIAGGPYEQYF
.,TRBJ2-3,TRBV30,TRBD2,TGTGCCTGGAGTCTTGATAGACTAGCGGACACAGATACGCAGTATTTT,CAWSLDRLADTDTQYF
.,TRBJ2-7,TRBV29-1,TRBD2,TGCAGCGTTGAACTGGGAGGGCTTGCGCGCGAGCAGTACTTC,CSVELGGLAREQYF
.,TRBJ2-7,TRBV19,TRBD2,TGTGCCAGTAGAGAGGCGGGAGGCCAGAACGAGCAGTACTTC,CASREAGGQNEQYF
.,TRBJ2-7,TRBV5-6,.,TGTGCCAGCACATCCCCGGGAGTCGCCTACGAGCAGTACTTC,CASTSPGVAYEQYF
.,TRBJ2-1,TRBV5-1,TRBD1,TGCGCCAGCAGCTTGGCGAGGGGGCCAACCTACAATGAGCAGTTCTTC,CASSLARGPTYNEQFF
.,TRBJ2-2,TRBV7-2,.,TGTGCCAGCAGCTTCGTCATGGGAGGAACCGGGGAGCTGTTTTTT,CASSFVMGGTGELFF
.,TRBJ1-2,TRBV29-1,.,TGCAGCATCTGGGGGGACGTCGCTAACTATGGCTACACCTTC,CSIWGDVANYGYTF
few,TRBJ1-5,TRBV19,.,TGTGCCAGTAGTGACAGTCGCAATCAGCCCCAGCATTTT,CASSDSRNQPQHF
.,TRBJ2-2,TRBV25-1,.,TGTGCCAGCAGTTCCAACCGGGATCTGAAACTCGACGGGGAGCTGTTTTTT,CASSSNRDLKLDGELFF
.,TRBJ1-5,TRBV7-2,.,TGTGCCAGCAGCGTCGTATTGGGGAATCAGCCCCAGCATTTT,CASSVVLGNQPQHF
.,TRBJ1-6,TRBV9,TRBD1,TGTGCCTCCTCAAAACAGGGGGCAAATTCACCCCTCCACTTT,CASSKQGANSPLHF
.,TRBJ2-5,TRBV5-1,.,TGCGCCAGCAGCCCCGGAGGAGGAGAGGAGACCCAGTACTTC,CASSPGGGEETQYF
.,TRBJ1-2,TRBV19,.,TGTGCCAGTAGTAGGGCCGGGGAGGGTAACTATGGCTACACCTTC,CASSRAGEGNYGYTF
.,TRBJ1-2,TRBV12-5,.,TGTGCTAGTGGTTTCCAAGGACTAGGGGACTATGGCTACACCTTC,CASGFQGLGDYGYTF
.,TRBJ1-1,TRBV10-1,.,TGCGCCAGCCGATTGCGTTGCCCGTTTGTTCGAGACACTGAAGCTTTCTTT,CASRLRCPFVRDTEAFF
.,TRBJ1-1,TRBV2,TRBD1,TGTGCCAGCAGACGGGACAGGGCCCTTGAAGCTTTCTTT,CASRRDRALEAFF
.,TRBJ1-1,TRBV28,.,TGTGCCAGCATCACCCATTTTGGGGCATTCCTGAACACTGAAGCTTTCTTT,CASITHFGAFLNTEAFF
.,TRBJ1-5,TRBV4-1,TRBD1,TGCGCCAGCAGCCAAGTGCCAACAGGGGGCCTTAGCAATCAGCCCCAGCATTTT,CASSQVPTGGLSNQPQHF
.,TRBJ2-7,TRBV11-3,TRBD1,TGTGCCAGCAGCGACCGGACAGGGCGCTACGAGCAGTACTTC,CASSDRTGRYEQYF
.,TRBJ2-3,TRBV19,.,TGTGCCAGTAGCCTCCCGGCGAGCGGGACAGATACGCAGTATTTT,CASSLPASGTDTQYF
.,TRBJ2-5,TRBV6-5,TRBD2,TGTGCCAGCAGTTCTGGACTAGCGGACGTCACAACCCAGTACTTC,CASSSGLADVTTQYF
once,TRBJ2-4,TRBV28,.,TGTGCCAGCAGTTTCGTGACGTCAGGGGCCAAAAACATTCAGTACTTC,CASSFVTSGAKNIQYF
.,TRBJ2-3,TRBV2,.,TGTGCCAGCAGTGGTCGGGCTAGGGCGGGCACAGATACGCAGTATTTT,CASSGRARAGTDTQYF
once,TRBJ1-6,TRBV6-4,.,TGTGCCAGCAGGGCCACAGGGAGGAATTCACCCCTCCACTTT,CASRATGRNSPLHF
.,TRBJ2-7,TRBV5-1,TRBD2,TGCGCCAGCAGTATAGCGGGAGCCGAGCAGTACTTC,CASSIAGAEQYF
.,TRBJ1-1,TRBV7-9,.,TGTGCCACCAAGGGGTGGGACACTGAAGCTTTCTTT,CATKGWDTEAFF
.,TRBJ1-5,TRBV15,TRBD1,TGTGCCACCAGCATCGGACAGGGGGCCTATAGGGAGCCCCAGCATTTT,CATSIGQGAYREPQHF
.,TRBJ2-2,TRBV7-7,.,TGTGCTAGCAGCTTGGACCCCTCGGTGGGCGGGGAGCTGTTTTTT,CASSLDPSVGGELFF
.,TRBJ2-1,TRBV7-3,.,TGTGCCAGCAGCTTAATACCCGGGGGCGGGGACAATGAGCAGTTCTTC,CASSLIPGGGDNEQFF
.,TRBJ2-1,TRBV7-8,.,TGTGCCAGCAGCTTAGTCCCGGGTCGCTCCTACAATGAGCAGTTCTTC,CASSLVPGRSYNEQFF
few,TRBJ1-1,TRBV5-1,.,TGCGCCAGCTCCCGGGCCGGGGGCACTGAAGCTTTCTTT,CASSRAGGTEAFF
.,TRBJ2-1,TRBV28,TRBD2,TGTGCCAGCAGCCCTGGATGGGCTAGCGGACCGCCTGAGCAGTTCTTC,CASSPGWASGPPEQFF
.,TRBJ2-4,TRBV4-1,.,TGCGCCAGCAAACTCACCGGAGGGGGAAACATTCAGTACTTC,CASKLTGGGNIQYF
.,TRBJ2-7,TRBV7-9,TRBD1,TGTGCCAGCAGCCCCGACAGGGGCATCGGTTACGAGCAGTACTTC,CASSPDRGIGYEQYF
.,TRBJ2-7,TRBV2,TRBD2,TGTGCCAGCAGGACTAGCGGGAGGGGATACGAGCAGTACTTC,CASRTSGRGYEQYF
few,TRBJ1-3,TRBV3-1/TRBV3-2,.,TGTGCCAGCAGTTGGCGGGGCTTCTCTGGAAACACCATATATTTT,CASSWRGFSGNTIYF
.,TRBJ1-1,TRBV21-1,.,TGTGCCAGCAGCAAATGGCAGGGGGCCGCAGCTTTCTTT,CASSKWQGAAAFF
.,TRBJ2-7,TRBV11-3,.,TGTGCCAGCAGCTTATCCGGGAACTCCTACGAGCAGTACTTC,CASSLSGNSYEQYF
many,TRBJ1-6,TRBV6-2/TRBV6-3,.,TGTGCCAGCAGTTACGACCGAGGAAATTCACCCCTCCACTTT,CASSYDRGNSPLHF
.,TRBJ2-1,TRBV10-2,.,TGCGCCAGCAGGGATAGTTCCTACAATGAGCAGTTCTTC,CASRDSSYNEQFF
.,TRBJ1-6,TRBV18,.,TGTGCCAGCTCACTAACACAGGCTCCGGGGAATTCACCCCTCCACTTT,CASSLTQAPGNSPLHF
.,TRBJ1-1,TRBV4-2,.,TGTGCCAGCAGCCAAGGGACGGAGAACACTGAAGCTTTCTTT,CASSQGTENTEAFF
.,TRBJ2-6,TRBV7-3,.,TGTGCCAGCAGCTTATCGGGCGGCTCTGGGGCCAACGTCCTGACTTTC,CASSLSGGSGANVLTF
few,TRBJ2-5,TRBV28,.,TGTGCCAGCAGGGAAGGGGGGGCCCGAGAGACCCAGTACTTC,CASREGGARETQYF
.,TRBJ1-3,TRBV5-1,TRBD1,TGCGCCAGCAGCGCCCTGGACAGGTTCCCTGGAAACACCATATATTTT,CASSALDRFPGNTIYF
.,TRBJ2-4,TRBV10-3,.,TGTGCCATGAACGAGTCGAGCGGCCGGGAGGCCAAAAACATTCAGTACTTC,CAMNESSGREAKNIQYF
few,TRBJ2-7,TRBV5-6,.,TGTGCCAGCAGCTTGTTTCGCCCCGGAGCCGATTACGAGCAGTACTTC,CASSLFRPGADYEQYF
.,TRBJ2-1,TRBV6-2/TRBV6-3,TRBD2,TGTGCCAGCAGCTCCACAGGGAGGCTAGCGGGAGAGTACAATGAGCAGTTCTTC,CASSSTGRLAGEYNEQFF
.,TRBJ1-2,TRBV18,.,TGTGCCAGCTCACCATTAGACTATGGCTACACCTTC,CASSPLDYGYTF
.,TRBJ2-2,TRBV3-1/TRBV3-2,.,TGTGCCAGCAGCGGGACGTTGAACACCGGGGAGCTGTTTTTT,CASSGTLNTGELFF
.,TRBJ1-6,TRBV3-1/TRBV3-2,.,TGTGCCAGCAGCCAAGATGGCAGGGGCGGCAATTCACCCCTCCACTTT,CASSQDGRGGNSPLHF
.,TRBJ1-4,TRBV6-5,.,TGTGCCAGCAGTTACTCGAGCCAGCTCGAAAAACTGTTTTTT,CASSYSSQLEKLFF